This TCR beta chain was profiled in a study of blood T cell repertoires in COVID-19 (dated by TCRdb to the early 2020s). General notes on the study: The collaborator samples originated in the United States, Italy and Spain and spanned the acute and convalescent phases of COVID-19. The prospective study material was composed of cDNA or gDNA derived from T cells, B-cell-depleted T cells, or PBMCs. The dataset comprised deeply sampled blood TCRbeta repertoires from subjects exposed to, actively infected with, or recovered from COVID-19. A freely available public database, intended as a resource for researchers studying the immune response to SARS-CoV-2, is where the repertoires were released. Samples came from the ongoing ImmuneRACE study (first 160 participants) plus 1,254 subjects from 6 global collaborators. Nearly every sample came with metadata listing a de-identified subject ID, COVID-19 status, age in years and sex. Where HLA class I and class II types were available, the types were taken from metadata supplied by the sample provider, not from assay-based typing. What the authors observed across the whole study: How much clinical and demographic metadata was included differed by source and by participant, and the metadata was provided uncurated.

Samples from volunteer blood donors who had recovered from COVID-19 were contributed by a second Seattle source. Each collaborating institution followed its own protocols to collect whole blood in K2EDTA tubes. Collaborator samples were shipped for TCRbeta analysis as frozen whole blood, isolated PBMCs, or DNA extracted from either sample type. TCRbeta CDR3 regions were amplified from genomic DNA by means of the immunoSEQ Assay, a bias-controlled multiplex PCR. Processing in the source paper ran as follows. The number of nucleated cells in each sample was estimated from the amplification of reference gene primers within the assay. Sequence reads were collapsed and filtered to measure the absolute abundance of every unique TCRbeta CDR3 rearrangement. For each sample, productive Simpson clonality was calculated by taking the square root of Simpson's diversity index across productive rearrangements. TCRdb took this table from immuneACCESS and kept in-frame rearrangements with V and J called. Such tables lack part of the clones; where checked against another copy, unresolved V genes explain under half of the gap, and the rest is unexplained. V, J and clone size derive from that table, while D and trimming were established from the DNA sequence. For this sample the table gives 120,000 or so clones, of which almost 85% were detected only once. The top ten constitute roughly an eighth of the sample.

A word on this clone: There is no known antigen for this receptor. Base qualities were left out, and no much larger clone turns up one base away.

From a lookup of the germline V gene (reference sequence), CDR1 and CDR2 are LGHDT and YNNKEL. The CDR3 goes from the cysteine to the phenylalanine over 15 residues. Left in the record is the CDR3 DNA by itself, 45 bases read in frame from the first base. Trimming takes 4 bases off V and 3 bases off J; junction bases not matched to a gene: 5. The clonotype originates from a woman in her twenties or thirties who had recovered from COVID-19. Sequencing used peripheral blood. The chain is assembled from TRBV3-1 (or the pseudogene TRBV3-2) and TRBJ1-3, and TRBD1 aligns with 8 junction nucleotides. The CDR3 reads as follows: CASSPGQGYGNTIYF. The DNA is TGTGCCAGCAGCCCCGGACAGGGTTATGGAAACACCATATATTTT.